Listed here is a single T cell receptor beta chain. What this receptor recognizes is not known. Nothing much larger sits one base from this clone, and base qualities are not available. This record comes from a study of CD4 T cells in relation to SARS-CoV-2 and coronaviruses (dated by TCRdb to about 2021). For the wider study: In the ViraFEST assay, PBMCs were cultured with antigen for about 11 days, after which TCR beta CDR3s were sequenced to identify clonal expansions specific to the antigen. An HIV-1 Nef peptide pool or a culture without peptide was used as the negative reference condition. Patient-derived lymphoblastoid cell lines were used to map the HLA restriction of shared crossreactive spike epitopes. At the level of individual TCR clonotypes, the study evaluated whether memory CD4+ T cells crossreact between the spike proteins of SARS-CoV-2 and those of common cold coronaviruses. The Adaptive Biotechnologies TCR-sequencing kit was used for samples from a few pre-COVID donors and for the naive versus memory experiments, whereas the other data were Illumina-based. A different TCR-beta assay, based on Illumina, was used to sequence expansion assays from other donors in the study. Study-level results and caveats: Crossreactivity analysis centred on spike protein, so crossreactivity against other viral proteins was not assessed. Pre-pandemic and post-infection samples were not both contributed by any donor, so tracing of the source of pre-existing responses was limited. Crossreactive clones showed significantly weaker SARS-CoV-2-driven expansion than monoreactive clones, consistent with antigenic imprinting. Small numbers of patients and of tested TCRs were a limitation of the study. Memory CD4+ clonotypes crossrecognizing SARS-CoV-2 and at least one common cold coronavirus spike were found in around 65% of donors.

The germline V gene encodes CDR1 SGHTS and CDR2 YDEGEE. Trimmed from V: 2 bases; trimmed from J: 2 bases; junction bases lacking a gene match: 6. The CDR3 has 17 amino acids, counting the end cysteine and phenylalanine. Left in the record is the CDR3 DNA by itself, 51 bases read in frame from the first base. The library relied on the immunoSEQ multiplex PCR assay. Concerning the study's data processing: Preprocessing removed nonproductive sequences and CDR3s not starting with C, not ending with F or W, or shorter than 7 amino acids. Antigen-specific clonotypes were called with the MANAFEST web app on the basis of expansion relative to the reference and to other culture wells. A clone counted as positive if significantly expanded in 2 of 3 replicate wells versus the reference culture at FDR below 0.05. For a clone to be considered positive, significant expansion relative to all other tandem wells and an odds ratio above 5 were also required. Pairwise Levenshtein distance, computed with the stringdist R package after three terminal residues were trimmed from each end, was used as the measure of CDR3 homology. Drawn from immuneACCESS, this table holds only the in-frame rearrangements with V and J called that TCRdb kept. Clones are partly lost; checked studies trace under half to an unresolved V gene and leave the rest unexplained. The V and J calls and clone size were taken over from that table, and D and trimming were inferred from the DNA. The sample table contains around 31,000 clones; only one count was recorded for approximately 79% of them. Roughly an eighth of the sample is in the top ten clones.

CD4+ T cells from unexposed donors were collected before the COVID-19 pandemic (2011-2018). After around 10 days of culture, CD4+ T cells were isolated with the EasySep CD4+ T cell isolation kit. As far as cell numbers permitted, CD4+ T cells from unexposed donors were tested for reactivity against SARS-CoV-2 S and N as well as four spike pools from common cold coronaviruses. Each well received over 1.5 million PBMCs, cultured in IMDM supplemented with about 4.5% human AB serum and roughly 10 IU/ml IL-2. Half of the culture medium was replaced with fresh IL-2-containing medium on days 3 and 7. In general, every peptide culture condition was set up in three replicate wells. The leukapheresis product for the unexposed donors was obtained through commercial purchase. PBMCs were isolated from leukapheresis product or whole blood by Ficoll-Paque PLUS gradient centrifugation. PBMCs were either used fresh in the expansion assay or cryopreserved at -140 degrees C. The QIAamp Micro DNA Kit was used to extract genomic DNA from the CD4+ T cells.

Here the chain combines TRBV5-8 and TRBJ2-2, and 10 junction bases match TRBD2. Sequenced: CD4+ T cells from PBMCs, cultured in vitro. The sequence came from a human donor in good health. The CDR3 in this case is CASSFSSGSINTGELFF. The nucleotide sequence reads as follows: TGTGCCAGCAGCTTTTCTAGCGGGAGCATAAACACCGGGGAGCTGTTTTTT.